Given below is one TCR beta chain in context. No cognate antigen has been identified for it. No base qualities exist here, and no much larger clone lies one base off it. The collaborating institutions used their own protocols to collect whole blood in K2EDTA tubes. For TCRbeta analysis, collaborators shipped samples in one of three forms: frozen whole blood, isolated PBMCs, or DNA extracted from either of those sample types. The data stem from a study of blood T cell repertoires in COVID-19 (dated by TCRdb to 2018 to 2020). General notes on the study: Samples covering the acute and convalescent phases of COVID-19 were provided by collaborators in the United States, Italy and Spain. The prospective study material was composed of cDNA or gDNA derived from T cells, B-cell-depleted T cells, or PBMCs. Deeply sampled blood TCRbeta repertoires from subjects exposed to, actively infected with, or recovered from COVID-19 were included in the dataset. The repertoires were released in a freely available public database meant as a resource for research on the immune response to SARS-CoV-2. The samples were drawn from the first 160 participants of the ongoing ImmuneRACE study and from some 1,300 subjects provided by 6 global collaborators. Sample metadata almost always included a de-identified subject ID, COVID-19 status, age in years and sex. Where available, HLA class I and class II types were obtained from metadata supplied by the sample provider rather than from assay-based typing.

A distance of 13 bases separates the germline ends of V and J, which lose 3 bases and 8 bases respectively. Reading from cysteine to phenylalanine, the CDR3 counts 13 amino acids. The DNA shown is the 39-base CDR3, in frame from base 1. TCRbeta CDR3 regions were amplified from genomic DNA by means of the immunoSEQ Assay, a bias-controlled multiplex PCR. The published analysis was carried out like this. The number of nucleated cells in each sample was estimated from the amplification of reference gene primers within the assay. To quantify the absolute abundance of each unique TCRbeta CDR3 rearrangement, sequence reads were collapsed and filtered. For each sample, productive Simpson clonality was calculated as the square root of Simpson's diversity index across productive rearrangements. TCRdb's version of the immuneACCESS table is confined to in-frame rearrangements and falls short of the full clone set. An unresolved V gene accounts for under half of the shortfall where checked; the remainder is of unknown origin. That table is the source of V, J and clone size, and D and trimming were worked out from the DNA. In this sample the table shows 250,000 to 300,000 clones, around 85% of which occur a single time. Together, the top ten hold about 10% of the sample.

The investigation overall reported the following: Clinical and demographic metadata were provided uncurated, with the amount varying by source and participant.

The receptor was derived from a woman in her 70s with acute or convalescent COVID-19. Sequencing was carried out using peripheral blood. This chain joins TRBV12-3 or TRBV12-4 to TRBJ1-1; the D gene is not confidently resolved. The DNA sequence is given as TGTGCCAGCAGTTTCGGAGACGAACGCGAAGCTTTCTTT. This encodes CASSFGDEREAFF.